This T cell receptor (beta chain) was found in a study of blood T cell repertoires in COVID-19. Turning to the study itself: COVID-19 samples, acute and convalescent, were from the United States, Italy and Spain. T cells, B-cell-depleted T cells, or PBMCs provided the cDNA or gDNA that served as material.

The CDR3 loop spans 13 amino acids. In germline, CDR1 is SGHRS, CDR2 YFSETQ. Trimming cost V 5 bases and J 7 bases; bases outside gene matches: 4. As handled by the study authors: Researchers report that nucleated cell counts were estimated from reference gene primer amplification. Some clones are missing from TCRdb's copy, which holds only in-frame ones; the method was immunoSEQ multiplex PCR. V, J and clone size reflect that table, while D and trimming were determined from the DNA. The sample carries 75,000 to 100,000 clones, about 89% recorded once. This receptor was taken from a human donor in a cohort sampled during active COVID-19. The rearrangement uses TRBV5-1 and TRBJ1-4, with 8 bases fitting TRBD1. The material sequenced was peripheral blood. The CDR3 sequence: CASRTGAGEKLFF. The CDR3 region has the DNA TGCGCCAGCAGGACAGGGGCGGGTGAAAAACTGTTTTTT.